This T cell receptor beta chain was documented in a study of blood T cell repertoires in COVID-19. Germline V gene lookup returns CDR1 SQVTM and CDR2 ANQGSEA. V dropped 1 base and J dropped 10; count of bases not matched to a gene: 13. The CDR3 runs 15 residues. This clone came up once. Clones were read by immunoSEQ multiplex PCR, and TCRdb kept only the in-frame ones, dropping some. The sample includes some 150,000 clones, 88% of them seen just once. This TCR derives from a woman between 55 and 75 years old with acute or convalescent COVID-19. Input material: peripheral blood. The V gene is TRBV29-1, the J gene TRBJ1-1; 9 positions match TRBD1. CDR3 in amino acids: CSVEGKIWGQGSAFF. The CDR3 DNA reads TGCAGCGTTGAAGGAAAGATTTGGGGACAGGGATCAGCTTTCTTT. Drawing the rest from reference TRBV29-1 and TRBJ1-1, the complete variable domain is SAVISQKPSRDICQRGTSLTIQCQVDSQVTMMFWYRQQPGQSLTLIATANQGSEATYESGFVIDKFPISRPNLTFSTLTVSNMSPEDSSIYLCSVEGKIWGQGSAFFGQGTRLTVV.